The 24 T cell receptor beta chains presented below share a single source sample, sequenced in a study of CD8 T cells in Susac syndrome. Random hexamers primed reverse transcription of about 0.45 to 1 ug RNA. MiXCR, applied by TCRdb to the immunoSEQ multiplex PCR reads, yields one record per CDR3 protein. Of about 76,000 distinct CDR3 sequences in the sample, about 91% were seen once. Sequenced: CD8+ T cells from PBMCs. The receptors were sampled from a human donor with multiple sclerosis.

V and J are TRBV28 and TRBJ1-6; tentatively, D is TRBD1 (6 bases). The CDR3 totals 14 residues. Looked up from germline, CDR1 is MDHEN and CDR2 is SYDVKM. The V end lost 3 bases, the J end lost 9 bases, and 12 bases lay between the germline ends. CDR3 amino acids: CASSFRGGLSPLHF. The CDR3 coding sequence is TGTGCCAGCAGTTTTCGGGGGGGGCTTTCACCCCTCCACTTT.

The chain joins TRBV6-6 to TRBJ2-5; D call uncertain. The V and J ends lost 4 bases and 5 bases respectively, with 11 bases between them. The CDR3 covers 13 residues. Germline-derived CDR1 and CDR2 are MNHNY and SVGAGI (reference sequence). Here the CDR3 reads CASSSGPRETQYF. DNA of the CDR3: TGTGCCAGCAGTTCAGGACCGCGGGAGACCCAGTACTTC.

The chain's CDR3 is CASPLRDGMGTDTQYF. The CDR3 DNA sequence: TGTGCCAGCCCCCTTAGGGATGGAATGGGCACAGATACGCAGTATTTT. The chain joins TRBV19 to TRBJ2-3; no reliable D call. The V end was cut by 9 bases, the J end by 1 base, with 20 bases between. Germline-derived CDR1 and CDR2 are LNHDA and SQIVND (reference sequence). This CDR3 has 16 residues.

CDR3 bases: TGCGCCAGCAGCCAAGATTGGAGCACGTGGGGACGAGAGACCCAGTACTTC. Protein product: CASSQDWSTWGRETQYF. V is TRBV4-1 and J is TRBJ2-5; TRBD1 or TRBD2 may be the D gene (5 bases each). With 0 bases removed from V and 4 bases from J, the gap between germline ends came to 18 bases. The CDR3 contains 17 residues. From germline, CDR1 is MGHRA and CDR2 YSYEKL.

The rearrangement links TRBV12-3 or TRBV12-4 to TRBJ2-1; D is unresolved. Between the trimmed V and J ends, which lost 7 bases and 7 bases, there was a span of 14 bases. This CDR3 has 13 residues. The CDR3 is CASKTDAVNEQFF. CDR3 nucleotides: TGTGCCAGCAAGACGGACGCGGTAAATGAGCAGTTCTTC.

The chain recombines TRBV6-5 with TRBJ1-1; D perhaps matches TRBD1 (5 bases). The germline gives CDR1 MNHEY, CDR2 SVGAGI. The CDR3 is 14 amino acids. The ends were cut back, 6 bases at V and 2 bases at J, with 13 bases in the middle. CDR3 in amino acids: CASSLDSLNTEAFF. CDR3 nucleotide sequence: TGTGCCAGCAGCCTTGACAGTCTAAACACTGAAGCTTTCTTT.

The chain recombines TRBV5-1 with TRBJ2-2; D remains unclear. The CDR3 is made up of 16 amino acids. Germline CDR1 SGHRS, CDR2 YFSETQ. With 4 bases removed from V and 11 bases from J, the gap between germline ends came to 24 bases. CDR3 protein: CASSLGIGQLRGELFF. CDR3 nucleotide sequence: TGCGCCAGCAGCCTGGGTATTGGCCAGCTGAGAGGTGAGCTGTTTTTT.

The genes are TRBV12-3 or TRBV12-4 and TRBJ2-7; D unclear. Trimming took off 5 bases at V and 7 bases at J, with 9 bases between the two ends. The CDR3 is 11 residues long. The CDR3 sequence: CASSGPGEQYF. As DNA, the CDR3 is TGTGCCAGCAGTGGCCCCGGGGAGCAGTACTTC.

The chain couples TRBV5-6 to TRBJ2-7; D perhaps matches TRBD2 (5 bases). V lost 3 bases, J lost 2 bases, and 15 bases lay in between. CDR1 is SGHDT, CDR2 YYEEEE, per germline. This CDR3 is 15 amino acids long. The CDR3 spells CASSWEAETPYEQYF. The CDR3 bases are TGTGCCAGCAGCTGGGAAGCGGAGACCCCCTACGAGCAGTACTTC.

The chain has TRBV6-1 and TRBJ2-7; 7 bases line up with TRBD2. CDR1 and CDR2 (germline): MNHNS, SASEGT. Losses at the gene ends were 1 base for V and 4 bases for J; bases not matched to a gene: 7. CDR3 length: 15 amino acids. CDR3 DNA: TGTGCCAGCAGTGAAGAGGGCGGGGGACCTTACGAGCAGTACTTC. Its protein product is CASSEEGGGPYEQYF.

The rearrangement uses TRBV6-1 and TRBJ1-1; D call uncertain. Germline loops: CDR1 MNHNS, CDR2 SASEGT. The ends were cut back, 2 bases at V and 4 bases at J, with 11 bases in the middle. This CDR3 spans 14 amino acids. CDR3 DNA sequence: TGTGCCAGCAGTGAAAGGTGGGAGGGCACTGAAGCTTTCTTT. Its translation: CASSERWEGTEAFF.

The chain carries TRBV2 and TRBJ2-7, with TRBD1 matching over 7 bases. Germline CDR1 reads SNHLY; CDR2 reads FYNNEI. This CDR3 has 15 residues. V gave up 6 bases and J gave up 3 bases; unmatched junction bases: 11. The CDR3 reads CASSLTLQGNYEQYF. The CDR3, as DNA: TGTGCCAGCAGCCTAACTTTACAGGGGAACTACGAGCAGTACTTC.

The chain recombines TRBV9 with TRBJ2-6; D remains unclear. V dropped 4 bases and J dropped 0 bases, with 17 bases sitting between them. CDR1 and CDR2 from the germline V gene are SGDLS and YYNGEE. The CDR3 is 18 residues long. CDR3 in DNA: TGTGCCAGCAGCACCCGAATCGCCCCCGGCTCTGGGGCCAACGTCCTGACTTTC. This codes for CASSTRIAPGSGANVLTF.

Notes on this clonotype: The junction and the germline gene differ at one end; a read error may be behind it. V gene TRBV28 combines with J gene TRBJ2-7; D gene ambiguous. Germline values: CDR1 MDHEN, CDR2 SYDVKM. The CDR3 has 14 residues. The CDR3 protein is CASSFLGPSNEQYF. CDR3 DNA sequence: TGTGCCAGCAGTTTCTTGGGTCCCTCCAACGAGCAGTACTTC.

The V gene is TRBV7-7, the J gene TRBJ2-1, with 7 bases lining up with TRBD2. This CDR3 comprises 15 residues. Germline-derived CDR1 and CDR2 are SSHAT and FNYEAQ (reference sequence). V shed 5 bases and J 5 bases; nucleotides not matched to a gene: 9. CDR3 region: CASSAGRGENNEQFF. The DNA of the CDR3 is TGTGCCAGCAGCGCGGGACGGGGGGAGAACAATGAGCAGTTCTTC.

The rearrangement joins TRBV11-2 to TRBJ1-5; D may be TRBD1 (5 bases). The V end lost 4 bases, the J end lost 0 bases, and 16 bases lay between the germline ends. The V gene's germline CDR1 is SGHAT and CDR2 FQNNGV. CDR3 length: 17 amino acids. CDR3 sequence reads: CASSSPGGEDSNQPQHF. CDR3 nucleotide sequence: TGTGCCAGCAGCTCCCCGGGGGGGGAAGATAGCAATCAGCCCCAGCATTTT.

V and J are TRBV11-2 and TRBJ2-7, with a tentative D call TRBD1 (7 bases). The CDR3 extends over 11 amino acids. V was clipped by 11 bases and J by 4 bases, with 12 bases between them. From germline, CDR1 is SGHAT and CDR2 FQNNGV. CDR3 DNA sequence: TGTGCCGTCCAGGGGGGTTACGAGCAGTACTTC. It translates to CAVQGGYEQYF.

This chain links TRBV6-2 or TRBV6-3 with TRBJ1-1; the D is unclear. The CDR3 spans 12 residues. V lost 0 bases and J 6 bases, leaving 5 bases between the germline ends. CDR1 is MNHEY and CDR2 is SVGEGT in the germline V gene. The CDR3 DNA follows: TGTGCCAGCAGTTACTCCGCGGCTGAAGCTTTCTTT. It yields the protein CASSYSAAEAFF.

J is TRBJ2-6 and V is TRBV5-1; 9 bases fit TRBD1. This CDR3 spans 19 amino acids. The V gene end was trimmed by 4 bases and the J gene end by 4 bases; junction bases not matched to a gene: 15. CDR1 is SGHRS, CDR2 YFSETQ, per germline. CDR3 residues: CASSPQRDRDWVGANVLTF. In nucleotides, the CDR3 is TGCGCCAGCAGCCCACAACGGGACAGGGATTGGGTAGGGGCCAACGTCCTGACTTTC.

This sequence joins TRBV30 and TRBJ1-1; weak D call: TRBD1 (5 bases). Looked up from germline, CDR1 is GTSNPN and CDR2 is SVGIG (reference sequence). This CDR3 is built from 12 residues. Trimming left V 3 bases short and J 4 bases short, with 9 bases between. CDR3: CAWSDSPTEAFF. The CDR3 bases are TGTGCCTGGAGCGACAGTCCCACTGAAGCTTTCTTT.

CDR3 coding DNA: TGTGCCAGCAGTTATAGGAGCGGGATGGAAAAAAGCACAGATACGCAGTATTTT. Encoded protein: CASSYRSGMEKSTDTQYF. The V and J genes are TRBV6-5 and TRBJ2-3; 7 nucleotides agree with TRBD2. From germline, CDR1 is MNHEY and CDR2 SVGAGI. After removal of 3 bases from V and 0 bases from J, the junction contained 12 bases not matched to a gene. The CDR3 loop spans 18 amino acids.

The chain carries TRBV29-1 and TRBJ2-1; D is perhaps TRBD1 (5 bases). The CDR3 contains 16 residues. Germline V gene sequence: CDR1 SQVTM, CDR2 ANQGSEA. V shed 1 base and J shed 0 bases, with 13 bases lying between them. In DNA, the CDR3 is TGCAGCGTTGAAGCCGGAGACAGAAGCTCCTACAATGAGCAGTTCTTC. Amino acid sequence: CSVEAGDRSSYNEQFF.

This CDR3 is CASSLGGALNNEQFF. CDR3 sequence (DNA): TGTGCCAGCAGCCTCGGGGGGGCCCTTAACAATGAGCAGTTCTTC. The chain uses TRBV11-2 and TRBJ2-1, with 8 bases fitting TRBD2. The CDR3 spans 15 residues. CDR1 SGHAT and CDR2 FQNNGV come from the germline V gene. Trimming cost V 5 bases and J 5 bases; bases outside gene matches: 8.

The chain employs TRBV14 and TRBJ1-1, with D unclear. CDR3 length equals 15 residues. Trimming removed 0 bases from V and 0 bases from J, with 8 bases in between. CDR1 is SGHDN and CDR2 is FVKESK in the germline V gene. CDR3 DNA sequence: TGTGCCAGCAGCCAAGAAGCCTTCATGAACACTGAAGCTTTCTTT. Its translation is CASSQEAFMNTEAFF. Looking up the rest from reference TRBV14 and TRBJ1-1 gives the full variable domain: EAGVTQFPSHSVIEKGQTVTLRCDPISGHDNLYWYRRVMGKEIKFLLHFVKESKQDESGMPNNRFLAERTGGTYSTLKVQPAELEDSGVYFCASSQEAFMNTEAFFGQGTRLTVV.